This TCR beta chain was captured by sequencing in a study of blood T cell repertoires in COVID-19. TCRdb's copy holds only in-frame clones and misses some; the assay was immunoSEQ multiplex PCR. The sample yields approximately 310,000 clones, roughly 85% seen once. This clone was found a few times. Clinical histories supplied by participants themselves formed the basis of cohort assignment. All exposed participants met a person with COVID-19 within 2 weeks before entering the study. The sequence was collected from a woman aged 25-40 years who had been exposed to COVID-19. The sequenced sample consisted of PBMCs or T cells enriched from blood (not recorded which).

The CDR3 spells CAWSVVGGTRRTGELFF. The CDR3 nucleotides are TGTGCCTGGAGTGTAGTTGGGGGCACCCGAAGAACCGGGGAGCTGTTTTTT. The chain is built from TRBV30 and TRBJ2-2, with D possibly TRBD1 on 6 matching bases. CDR1 and CDR2 (germline): GTSNPN, SVGIG (reference sequence). The CDR3 has 17 residues. The V end was cut by 0 bases, the J end by 5 bases, with 19 bases between.